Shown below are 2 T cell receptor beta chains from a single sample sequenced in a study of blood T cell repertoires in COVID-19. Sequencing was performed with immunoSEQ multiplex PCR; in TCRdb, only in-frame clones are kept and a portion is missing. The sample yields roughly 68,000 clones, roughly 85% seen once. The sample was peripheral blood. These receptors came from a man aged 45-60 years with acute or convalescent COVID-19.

CDR3 region: CASSKRTVRGIHTGELFF. The CDR3 nucleotides read TGTGCCAGCAGCAAAAGGACGGTCCGGGGGATACACACCGGGGAGCTGTTTTTT. J is TRBJ2-2 and V is TRBV21-1; the table's D gene call, TRBD2, was not cross checked with the DNA. TRBV21-1 is a recognized pseudogene. CDR3 length: 18 residues.

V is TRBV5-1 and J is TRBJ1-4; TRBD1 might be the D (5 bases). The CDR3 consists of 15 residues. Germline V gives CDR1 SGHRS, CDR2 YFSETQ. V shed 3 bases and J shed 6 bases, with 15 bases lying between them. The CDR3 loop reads CASSWGVGLDEKLFF. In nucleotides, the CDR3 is TGCGCCAGCAGCTGGGGTGTGGGGCTCGATGAAAAACTGTTTTTT.